This T cell receptor beta chain was sequenced for a study of cytomegalovirus exposure and HLA in healthy donors. Findings of the study overall: Approximately 160 TCR beta chains were listed as cytomegalovirus-associated. Rare sequences made up most TCRs, while some public TCRs were found in many donors. Cytomegalovirus status was reportedly diagnosed by the classifier with high sensitivity and specificity. In vitro testing confirmed a few CMV-associated chains as specific for CMV antigens.

Details on this clone: The target antigen is unknown.

Sequenced by immunoSEQ multiplex PCR; TCRdb stores in-frame clones only, minus some. The sample lists 100,000 or so clones, roughly 85% occurring once. V was shortened by 7 bases and J by 0 bases, with 15 bases between the two germline ends. This CDR3 has 16 amino acids. Germline CDR1 MGHDK, CDR2 SYGVNS. This sequence was found in a man aged 18-30 years in good health and CMV-seropositive. The gene calls are TRBV25-1 and TRBJ2-2; possibly TRBD1 for D (5 bases). Material: PBMCs. CDR3 residues: CASTRQTDPNTGELFF. The CDR3 coding sequence is TGTGCCAGCACCCGACAGACTGATCCGAACACCGGGGAGCTGTTTTTT.